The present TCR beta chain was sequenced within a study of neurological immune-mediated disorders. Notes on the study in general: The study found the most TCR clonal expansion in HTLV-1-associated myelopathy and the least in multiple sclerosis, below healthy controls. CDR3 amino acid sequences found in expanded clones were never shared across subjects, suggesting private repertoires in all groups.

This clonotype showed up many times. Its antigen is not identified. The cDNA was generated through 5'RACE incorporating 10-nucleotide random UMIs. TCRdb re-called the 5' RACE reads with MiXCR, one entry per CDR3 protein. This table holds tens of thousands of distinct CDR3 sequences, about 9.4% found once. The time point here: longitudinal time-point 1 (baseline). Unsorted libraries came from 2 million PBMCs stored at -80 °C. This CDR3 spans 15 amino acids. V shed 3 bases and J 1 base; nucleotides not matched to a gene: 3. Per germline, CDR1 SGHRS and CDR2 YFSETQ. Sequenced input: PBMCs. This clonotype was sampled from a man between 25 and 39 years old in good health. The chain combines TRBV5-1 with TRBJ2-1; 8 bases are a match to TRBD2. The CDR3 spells CASSSAGVSYNEQFF. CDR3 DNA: TGCGCCAGCAGCTCAGCGGGAGTATCCTACAATGAGCAGTTCTTC.